The 2 T cell receptor beta chains below come from one sample, sequenced in a study of blood T cell repertoires in COVID-19. Method: immunoSEQ multiplex PCR; TCRdb's copy keeps in-frame clones and lacks some. The sample carries some 200,000 clones, about 86% recorded once. Sequences were obtained from peripheral blood. These receptors all come from a man aged 18 to 30 with active or convalescent COVID-19.

The genes are TRBV2 and TRBJ2-3; 11 nucleotides line up with TRBD2. Germline-derived CDR1 and CDR2 are SNHLY and FYNNEI. CDR3 length: 21 residues. V lost 4 bases to trimming and J lost 2 bases; unmatched junction nucleotides: 20. The CDR3 DNA follows: TGTGCCAGCAGTGTTAGCCCGACCTGGGGCCAACTAGCGGGAGCCACAGATACGCAGTATTTT. Amino acids: CASSVSPTWGQLAGATDTQYF.

The chain couples TRBV5-4 to TRBJ2-1, with 7 bases identical to TRBD2. V lost 2 bases, J lost 0 bases, and 5 bases stayed unmatched. Germline V gene lookup returns CDR1 SGHNT and CDR2 YYREEE (reference sequence). There are 16 residues in the CDR3. The CDR3: CASSFTPGGSYNEQFF. DNA of the CDR3: TGTGCCAGCAGCTTCACCCCGGGGGGCTCCTACAATGAGCAGTTCTTC.